This T cell receptor (beta chain) was retrieved from a study of radiation and T cells in renal cell carcinoma. The overall study: Nephrectomy followed 15 Gy stereotactic body radiation by 4 weeks.

The repertoire was sequenced with immunoSEQ multiplex PCR; TCRdb's copy has only in-frame clones and lacks some. Here the sample spans 130,000 to 150,000 clones, approximately 90% being singletons. General study results and limits: In blood, top tumor clones expanded by 2 weeks, shrinking by 4.

As for time point: baseline pretreatment blood. Treatment here: 15 Gy SBRT to primary tumor, nephrectomy 4 weeks later. This renal cell carcinoma was of the clear cell type. Regarding this clone: Its antigen is still unknown.

CDR1 SGHDT and CDR2 YYEEEE come from the germline V gene. The germline V and J ends were trimmed by 2 bases and 5 bases, with 8 bases remaining between them. The length of the CDR3 is 14 residues. This clonotype originated in a woman in her 70s with renal cell carcinoma. The chain is built from TRBV5-6 and TRBJ1-6; a weak D match, TRBD1 (5 bases). Sample: blood, taken from a patient whose treatment included radiotherapy and nephrectomy. CDR3 sequence: CASSFGTDNSPLHF. DNA for the CDR3: TGTGCCAGCAGCTTCGGGACGGATAATTCACCCCTCCACTTT.